Shown below are 17 T cell receptor beta chains from a single sample sequenced in a study of T cell clonality in common variable immunodeficiency. Repertoires were generated with immunoSEQ multiplex PCR, while TCRdb's copy carries only in-frame clones and drops some. The data list around 40,000 clones, none observed once; about 2.2% falls to the top ten. Input material: peripheral blood mononuclear cells. The origin of the receptors is a person aged 18-70 years in good health.

This clone has ten or more counts. Read coverage stops 3 residues before the CDR3 terminus; the germline J gene supplies the remainder. This rearrangement joins TRBV7-6 to TRBJ1-1; tentative D call: TRBD1 (6 bases). The CDR3 has 14 amino acids. Looked up from germline, CDR1 is SGHVS and CDR2 is FNYEAQ. Trimming removed 7 bases at V and 1 base at J, with 13 bases between. CDR3: CASTRDIANTEAFF. The sequenced CDR3 bases are TGTGCCAGCACCAGGGACATCGCGAACACTGAA.

This clone has ten or more counts. Coverage ceases 3 residues before the CDR3 finishes, and the germline J gene fills in the end. The chain recombines TRBV30 with TRBJ1-5; TRBD1 might be the D (5 bases). CDR1 GTSNPN and CDR2 SVGIG come from the germline V gene (reference sequence). V dropped 0 bases and J dropped 6 bases, with 12 bases sitting between them. The CDR3 has 14 amino acids. The sequenced CDR3 bases are TGTGCCTGGAGTGTCGACAGTAGCGGTCAGCCC. As protein: CAWSVDSSGQP. The whole CDR3 protein reads CAWSVDSSGQPQHF.

This clone was found a few times. This sequence may be a read error, since a much larger clone differs from it by one base. Coverage ceases 3 residues before the CDR3 finishes, and the germline J gene fills in the end. J is TRBJ2-2 and V is TRBV18; TRBD1 is a possible D gene (7 bases). Germline V gene data show CDR1 as KGHSH and CDR2 as LQKENI. The CDR3 covers 15 residues. The CDR3 bases that were read are TGTGCCAGCTCACGCCAGGGGGGACAAAATGAAAAG. Protein sequence: CASSRQGGQNEK. The entire CDR3 protein reads CASSRQGGQNEKLFF.

This clone was observed many times. The read terminates 3 residues ahead of where the CDR3 ends, so the germline J gene completes it. V usage is TRBV5-4 and J usage is TRBJ2-3; possible D gene TRBD1, 6 bases. Germline CDR1 and CDR2: SGHNT and YYREEE (reference sequence). Trimming shortened V by 4 bases and J by 2 bases, and 11 bases separated the two germline ends. The CDR3 runs to 14 residues. CDR3 bases read: TGTGCCAGCAGCGCCGGACAGCTCACAGATACG. Its translation: CASSAGQLTDT. In full, the CDR3 reads CASSAGQLTDTQYF.

A few counts support this clone. Coverage ceases 3 residues before the CDR3 finishes, and the germline J gene fills in the end. V and J are TRBV20-1 and TRBJ1-2; 12 bases are shared with TRBD1. After removal of 0 bases from V and 7 bases from J, the junction contained 9 bases not matched to a gene. The CDR3 runs 16 residues. The germline gives CDR1 DFQATT, CDR2 SNEGSKA (reference sequence). CDR3 DNA, as far as it was read: TGCAGTGCTAGAGACCCCGGGACAGGGGGCGCGAGTGGC. This codes for CSARDPGTGGASG. The whole CDR3 region reads CSARDPGTGGASGYTF.

In this sample, this clone turned up many times. CDR3 in amino acids: CASSLEGTDTQYF. The covered CDR3 bases are TGTGCCAGCAGCTTAGAGGGCACAGATACG. The chain is built from TRBV13 and TRBJ2-3; no definite D call. The read terminates 3 residues before the CDR3 end, so the remaining end is supplied by the germline J gene. This CDR3 has 13 residues. Germline lookup yields CDR1 PRHDT and CDR2 FYEKMQ (reference sequence). V lost 1 base, J lost 1 base, and 3 bases lay in between.

Only a few counts were recorded for this clone. CDR3 in amino acids: CASSAGASGHEQYF. The sequenced CDR3 bases are TGTGCCAGCAGCGCTGGGGCTAGCGGACACGAG. This chain connects TRBV7-9 to TRBJ2-7; TRBD2 matches at 7 bases. The read ends 3 residues early relative to the CDR3; the germline J gene fills the gap. The germline V gene encodes CDR1 SEHNR and CDR2 FQNEAQ (reference sequence). The J segment lost 5 bases and the V segment lost 5 bases, leaving 9 bases of the junction unmatched. The CDR3 consists of 14 residues.

The chain's CDR3 is CASSSSGSGTDTQYF. The CDR3 DNA, read in part, is TGTGCCAGCAGTTCAAGCGGGAGTGGCACAGATACG. The V and J genes are TRBV11-1 and TRBJ2-3; 8 bases align to TRBD2. Read coverage stops 3 residues before the CDR3 terminus; the germline J gene supplies the remainder. V shed 6 bases, J shed 1 base, and the junction held 6 bases outside the gene matches. The length of the CDR3 is 15 residues. Germline V lookup: CDR1 SGHAT, CDR2 FQDESV (reference sequence).

Many counts were recorded for this clone. The sequenced CDR3 bases are TGTGCCAGCAGCCTCGACACGAACACAGATACG. It is translated as CASSLDTNTDT. The entire CDR3 is CASSLDTNTDTQYF. This chain uses TRBV7-9 with TRBJ2-3; D unclear. With the read ending 3 residues before the CDR3 end, the germline J gene is used to fill in that end. Germline V CDR1 and CDR2: SEHNR, FQNEAQ (reference sequence). The CDR3 runs 14 residues. The V end was cut by 5 bases, the J end by 2 bases, with 11 bases between. Drawing the rest from reference TRBV7-9 and TRBJ2-3, the complete variable domain is DTGVSQNPRHKITKRGQNVTFRCDPISEHNRLYWYRQTLGQGPEFLTYFQNEAQLEKSRLLSDRFSAERPKGSFSTLEIQRTEQGDSAMYLCASSLDTNTDTQYFGPGTRLTVL.

This clone was detected ten times or more. From the germline J gene comes the end of the CDR3, since the read stops 3 residues before it. V is TRBV19 and J is TRBJ2-1; possibly TRBD2 for D (6 bases). Trimming cost V 1 base and J 4 bases, with 14 bases left between them. Per the germline V gene, CDR1 is LNHDA and CDR2 is SQIVND (reference sequence). This CDR3 has 16 residues. The covered CDR3 bases are TGTGCCAGTAGTATAGGCCCGCCTAGCGCTTACAATGAG. It yields the protein CASSIGPPSAYNE. The whole CDR3 sequence is CASSIGPPSAYNEQFF.

This clone was picked up many times. The CDR3 end is not reached by the read, which stops 3 residues before it; the germline J gene fills it in. The V gene is TRBV18, the J gene TRBJ2-5, with D possibly called TRBD1 or TRBD2 (6 bases each). Germline lookup yields CDR1 KGHSH and CDR2 LQKENI. This CDR3 spans 13 amino acids. Trimming stripped 5 bases from V and 7 bases from J, with 14 bases between. The sequenced part of the CDR3 DNA is TGTGCCAGCTCAAACAGGGCGGAGGGGACC. Protein: CASSNRAEGT. The full CDR3 is CASSNRAEGTQYF.

This clone was counted ten times or more. The read ends 3 residues before the CDR3 terminus; that terminus is restored from the germline J gene. V and J are TRBV2 and TRBJ1-2, with 9 bases matching TRBD1. With 6 bases clipped from V and 3 bases from J, the junction kept 11 bases outside the gene matches. The CDR3 spans 16 residues. Germline V gene lookup returns CDR1 SNHLY and CDR2 FYNNEI. CDR3 protein: CASSPGTGIGDYGYTF. The sequenced part of the CDR3 DNA is TGTGCCAGCAGCCCCGGGACAGGGATAGGGGACTATGGC. The whole variable domain, filled in from reference TRBV2 and TRBJ1-2, reads EPEVTQTPSHQVTQMGQEVILRCVPISNHLYFYWYRQILGQKVEFLVSFYNNEISEKSEIFDDQFSVERPDGSNFTLKIRSTKLEDSAMYFCASSPGTGIGDYGYTFGSGTRLTVV.

This clone was recorded at least ten times. The read ends 3 residues shy of where the CDR3 ends; the end is completed using the germline J gene. The chain couples TRBV18 to TRBJ2-7; 9 bases align to TRBD1. Germline CDR1 and CDR2: KGHSH and LQKENI. Germline trimming cut 8 bases from V and 3 bases from J; bases unmatched to any gene: 5. This CDR3 has 13 amino acids. The CDR3 here is CASRTGDGYEQYF. The DNA read from the CDR3 is TGTGCCAGCCGGACAGGGGACGGCTACGAG.

This clone appeared many times. The DNA ends 3 residues before the CDR3 does, and the rest of the CDR3 is filled in from the germline J gene. The chain recombines TRBV7-2 with TRBJ2-1; TRBD1 is a possible D gene (5 bases). CDR1 SGHTA and CDR2 FQGNSA come from the germline V gene. With 3 bases removed from V and 6 bases from J, the gap between germline ends came to 9 bases. This CDR3 has 13 residues. The chain's CDR3 is CASSFPGINEQFF. CDR3 DNA (partial): TGTGCCAGCAGCTTCCCAGGGATCAATGAG. Filled out from reference TRBV7-2 and TRBJ2-1, the complete variable domain reads GAGVSQSPSNKVTEKGKDVELRCDPISGHTALYWYRQSLGQGLEFLIYFQGNSAPDKSGLPSDRFSAERTGGSVSTLTIQRTQQEDSAVYLCASSFPGINEQFFGPGTRLTVL.

This clone has ten or more counts. CDR3 DNA, as far as it was read: TGTGCCAGCAGCGTTTTCGGAGGGGTAGGAGAGACC. Translation: CASSVFGGVGET. The full CDR3 protein reads CASSVFGGVGETQYF. The genes are TRBV9 and TRBJ2-5; weak D call: TRBD2 (6 bases). Coverage ceases 3 residues before the CDR3 finishes, and the germline J gene fills in the end. The germline gives CDR1 SGDLS, CDR2 YYNGEE. This CDR3 has 15 residues. Trimming removed 2 bases from V and 4 bases from J, with 15 bases in between.

This clone was detected many times. The read ends 3 residues early relative to the CDR3; the germline J gene fills the gap. The chain combines TRBV12-5 with TRBJ2-7, with 9 bases lining up with TRBD1. Germline V CDR1 and CDR2: LGHNT, FRNRAP. The CDR3 is made up of 16 amino acids. V shed 1 base and J 5 bases; nucleotides not matched to a gene: 9. Partial CDR3 DNA: TGTGCTAGTGGTTTGGCCGCCGGGACAGGGACCCACGAG. The encoded protein is CASGLAAGTGTHE. The whole CDR3 protein reads CASGLAAGTGTHEQYF.

This clone was seen ten or more times. The CDR3 end falls 3 residues outside the read, so it is completed with the germline J gene. J is TRBJ2-7 and V is TRBV12-3 or TRBV12-4, with 8 bases matching TRBD2. This CDR3 contains 14 residues. V lost 5 bases, J lost 3 bases, and 6 bases stayed unmatched. CDR3 in amino acids: CASSDSGTHYEQYF. The part of the CDR3 DNA that was read is TGTGCCAGCAGTGATAGCGGGACCCACTACGAG.